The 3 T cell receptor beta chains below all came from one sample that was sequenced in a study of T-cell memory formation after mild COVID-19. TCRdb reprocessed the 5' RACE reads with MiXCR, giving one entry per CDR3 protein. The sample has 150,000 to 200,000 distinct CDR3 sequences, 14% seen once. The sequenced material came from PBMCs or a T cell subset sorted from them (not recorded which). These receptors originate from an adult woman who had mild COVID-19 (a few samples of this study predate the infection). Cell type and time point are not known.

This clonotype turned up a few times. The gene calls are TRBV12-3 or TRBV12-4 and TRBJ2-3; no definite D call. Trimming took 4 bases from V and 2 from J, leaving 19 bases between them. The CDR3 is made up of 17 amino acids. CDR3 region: CASSSITLVLDTDTQYF. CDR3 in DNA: TGTGCCAGCAGTTCGATCACTTTGGTTCTGGACACAGATACGCAGTATTTT.

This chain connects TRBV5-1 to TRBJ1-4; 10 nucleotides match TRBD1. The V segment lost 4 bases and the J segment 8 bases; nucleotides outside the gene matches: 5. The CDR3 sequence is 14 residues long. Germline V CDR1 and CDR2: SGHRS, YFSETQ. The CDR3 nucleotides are TGCGCCAGCAGCACCGGGACAGGGGAAGAAAAACTGTTTTTT. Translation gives CASSTGTGEEKLFF.

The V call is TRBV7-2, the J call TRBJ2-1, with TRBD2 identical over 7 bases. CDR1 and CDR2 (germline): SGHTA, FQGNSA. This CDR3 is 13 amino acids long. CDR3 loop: CAAGRREQSEQFF. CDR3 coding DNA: TGTGCGGCAGGACGGCGGGAGCAAAGTGAGCAGTTCTTC.